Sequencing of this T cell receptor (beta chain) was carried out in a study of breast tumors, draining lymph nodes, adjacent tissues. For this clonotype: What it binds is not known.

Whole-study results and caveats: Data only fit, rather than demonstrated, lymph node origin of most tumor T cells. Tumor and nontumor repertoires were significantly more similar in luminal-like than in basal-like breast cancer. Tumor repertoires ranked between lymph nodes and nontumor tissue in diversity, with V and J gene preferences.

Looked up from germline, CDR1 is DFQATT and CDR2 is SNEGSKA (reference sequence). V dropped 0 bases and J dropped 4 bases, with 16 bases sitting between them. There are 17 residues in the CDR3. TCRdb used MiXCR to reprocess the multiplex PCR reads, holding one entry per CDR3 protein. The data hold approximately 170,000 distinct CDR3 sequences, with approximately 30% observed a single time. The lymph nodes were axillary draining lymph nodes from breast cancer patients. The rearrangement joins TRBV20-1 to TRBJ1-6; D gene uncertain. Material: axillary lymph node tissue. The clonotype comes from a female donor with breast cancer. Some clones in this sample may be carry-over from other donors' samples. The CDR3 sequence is CSARDGRQTSYNSPLHF. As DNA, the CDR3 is TGCAGTGCTAGAGATGGCCGGCAGACCAGTTATAATTCACCCCTCCACTTT.